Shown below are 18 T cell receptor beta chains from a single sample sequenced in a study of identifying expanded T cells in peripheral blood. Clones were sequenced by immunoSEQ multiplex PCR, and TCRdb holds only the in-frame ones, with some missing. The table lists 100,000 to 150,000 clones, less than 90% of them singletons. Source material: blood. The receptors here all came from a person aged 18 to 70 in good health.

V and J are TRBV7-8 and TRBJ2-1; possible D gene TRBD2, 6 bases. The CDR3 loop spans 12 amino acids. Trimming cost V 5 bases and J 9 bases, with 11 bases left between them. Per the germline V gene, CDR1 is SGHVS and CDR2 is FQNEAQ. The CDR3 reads CASSPLGGEQFF. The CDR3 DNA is TGTGCCAGCAGCCCCCTGGGGGGTGAGCAGTTCTTC.

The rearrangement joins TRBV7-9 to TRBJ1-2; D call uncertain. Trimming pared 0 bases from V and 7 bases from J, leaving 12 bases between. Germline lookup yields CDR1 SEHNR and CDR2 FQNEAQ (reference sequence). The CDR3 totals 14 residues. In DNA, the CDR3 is TGTGCCAGCAGCTTAGCGGTGCCTAGTAGTGGCTACACCTTC. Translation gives CASSLAVPSSGYTF.

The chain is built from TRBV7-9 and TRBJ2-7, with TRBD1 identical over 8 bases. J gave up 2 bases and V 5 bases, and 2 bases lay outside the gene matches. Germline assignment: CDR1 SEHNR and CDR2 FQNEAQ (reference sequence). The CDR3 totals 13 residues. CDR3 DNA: TGTGCCAGCAGCCCACAGGGGGCCTACGAGCAGTACTTC. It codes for CASSPQGAYEQYF. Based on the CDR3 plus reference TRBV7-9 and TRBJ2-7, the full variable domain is DTGVSQNPRHKITKRGQNVTFRCDPISEHNRLYWYRQTLGQGPEFLTYFQNEAQLEKSRLLSDRFSAERPKGSFSTLEIQRTEQGDSAMYLCASSPQGAYEQYFGPGTRLTVT.

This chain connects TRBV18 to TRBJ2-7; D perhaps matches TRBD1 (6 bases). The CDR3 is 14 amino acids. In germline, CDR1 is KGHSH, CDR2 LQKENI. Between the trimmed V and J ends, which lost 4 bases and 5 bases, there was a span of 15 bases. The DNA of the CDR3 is TGTGCCAGCTCACTTCGGACAGTTCCTGACGAGCAGTACTTC. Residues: CASSLRTVPDEQYF.

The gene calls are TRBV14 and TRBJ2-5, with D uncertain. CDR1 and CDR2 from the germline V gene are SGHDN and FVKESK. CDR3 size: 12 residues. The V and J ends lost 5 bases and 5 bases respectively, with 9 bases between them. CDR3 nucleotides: TGTGCCAGCAGCTTGATAGGGGAGACCCAGTACTTC. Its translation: CASSLIGETQYF.

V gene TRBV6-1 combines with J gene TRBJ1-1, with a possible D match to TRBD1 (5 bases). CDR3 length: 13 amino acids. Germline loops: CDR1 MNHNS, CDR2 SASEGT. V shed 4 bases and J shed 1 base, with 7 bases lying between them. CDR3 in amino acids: CASSGQWNTEAFF. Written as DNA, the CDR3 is TGTGCCAGCAGTGGACAGTGGAACACTGAAGCTTTCTTT.

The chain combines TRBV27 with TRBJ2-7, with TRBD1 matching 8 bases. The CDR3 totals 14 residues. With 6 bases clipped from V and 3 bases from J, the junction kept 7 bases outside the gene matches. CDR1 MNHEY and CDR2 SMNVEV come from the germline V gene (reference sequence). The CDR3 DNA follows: TGTGCCAGCAGAAACTTACAGGGGGACTACGAGCAGTACTTC. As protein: CASRNLQGDYEQYF.

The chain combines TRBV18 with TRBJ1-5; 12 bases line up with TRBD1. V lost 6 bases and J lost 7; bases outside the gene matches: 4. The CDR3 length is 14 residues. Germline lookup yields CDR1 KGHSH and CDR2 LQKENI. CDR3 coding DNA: TGTGCCAGCTCGTCGGGGACAGGGGGCCAGCCCCAGCATTTT. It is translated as CASSSGTGGQPQHF.

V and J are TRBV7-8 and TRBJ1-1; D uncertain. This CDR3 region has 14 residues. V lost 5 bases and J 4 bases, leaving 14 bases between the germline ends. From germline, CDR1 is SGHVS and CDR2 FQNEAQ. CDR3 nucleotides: TGTGCCAGCAGCAACAAAGGGTTTCCCACTGAAGCTTTCTTT. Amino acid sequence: CASSNKGFPTEAFF.

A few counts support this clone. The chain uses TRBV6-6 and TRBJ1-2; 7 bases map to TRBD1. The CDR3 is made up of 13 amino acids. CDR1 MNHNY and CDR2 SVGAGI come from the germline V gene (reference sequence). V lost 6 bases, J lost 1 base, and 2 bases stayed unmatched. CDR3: CASSRDSNYGYTF. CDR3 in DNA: TGTGCCAGCAGCCGGGACAGTAACTATGGCTACACCTTC.

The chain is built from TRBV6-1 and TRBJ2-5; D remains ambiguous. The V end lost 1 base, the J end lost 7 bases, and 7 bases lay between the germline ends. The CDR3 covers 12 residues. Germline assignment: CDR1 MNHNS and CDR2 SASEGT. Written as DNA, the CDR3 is TGTGCCAGCAGTGAAGATCTTTCGACCCAGTACTTC. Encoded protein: CASSEDLSTQYF.

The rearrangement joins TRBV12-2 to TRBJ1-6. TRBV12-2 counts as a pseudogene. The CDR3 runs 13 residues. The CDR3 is CASLTRENSPLHF. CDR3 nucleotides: TGTGCAAGTCTAACGAGGGAGAATTCACCCCTCCACTTT.

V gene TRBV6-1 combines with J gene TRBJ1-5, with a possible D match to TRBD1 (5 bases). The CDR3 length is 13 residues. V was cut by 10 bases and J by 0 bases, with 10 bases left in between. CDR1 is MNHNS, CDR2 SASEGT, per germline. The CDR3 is CATRGYSNQPQHF. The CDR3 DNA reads TGTGCCACACGGGGCTATAGCAATCAGCCCCAGCATTTT.

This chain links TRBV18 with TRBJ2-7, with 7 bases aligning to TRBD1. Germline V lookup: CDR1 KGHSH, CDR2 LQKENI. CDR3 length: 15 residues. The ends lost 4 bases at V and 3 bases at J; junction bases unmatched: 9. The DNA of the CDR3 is TGTGCCAGCTCACAACAGGGGCGAATTTTCTACGAGCAGTACTTC. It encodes CASSQQGRIFYEQYF.

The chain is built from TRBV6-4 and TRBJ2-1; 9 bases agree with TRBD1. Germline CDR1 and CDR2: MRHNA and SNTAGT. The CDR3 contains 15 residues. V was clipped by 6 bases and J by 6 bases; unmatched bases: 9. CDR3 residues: CASRQGAPRPNEQFF. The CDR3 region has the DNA TGTGCCAGCAGACAGGGGGCACCTCGACCCAATGAGCAGTTCTTC.

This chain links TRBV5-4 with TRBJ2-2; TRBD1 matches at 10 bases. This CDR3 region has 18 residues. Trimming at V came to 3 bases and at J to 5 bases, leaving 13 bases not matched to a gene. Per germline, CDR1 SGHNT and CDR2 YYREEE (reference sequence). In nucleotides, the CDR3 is TGTGCCAGCAGCTCGCCGTGGCGGGACAGGGGTAGAACCGGGGAGCTGTTTTTT. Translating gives CASSSPWRDRGRTGELFF.

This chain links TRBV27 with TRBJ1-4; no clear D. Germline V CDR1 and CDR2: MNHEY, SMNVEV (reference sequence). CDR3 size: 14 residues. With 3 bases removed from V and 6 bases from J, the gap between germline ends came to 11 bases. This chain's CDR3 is CASSFQSADEKLFF. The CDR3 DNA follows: TGTGCCAGCAGTTTCCAATCGGCGGATGAAAAACTGTTTTTT.

The CDR3 bases are TGTGCCAGCAGCCAAGCGCTAAGCTCCTACGAGCAGTACTTC. It translates to CASSQALSSYEQYF. The chain has TRBV14 and TRBJ2-7; D ambiguous. V was clipped by 1 base and J by 0 bases, with 7 bases between them. Per germline, CDR1 SGHDN and CDR2 FVKESK. The CDR3 runs to 14 residues.